This TCR beta chain was profiled in a study of beta chain features in type 1 diabetes. At the level of the study: When patients were set against healthy donors, age, gender and cell yields were similar.

Study-wide points: TCRB rearrangement may or may not be influenced by HLA type; here this remained unresolved.

TCRB transcripts that were expressed got sequenced, as all of the isolated RNA had been reverse transcribed. Average reads for naive, central memory and regulatory T cell samples were about 3.57 million. The repertoire was sequenced with immunoSEQ multiplex PCR; TCRdb's copy has only in-frame clones and lacks some. The sample has some 400,000 clones; over 12% are singletons. All of the sorted populations showed purity greater than 95%. CDR1 is SGHRS and CDR2 is YFSETQ in the germline V gene. The CDR3 totals 15 residues. V lost 3 bases and J 1 base, leaving 11 bases between the germline ends. In the case of this clone: Its antigen is not known.

Sequences were obtained from naive CD4+ T cells from blood. This sequence joins TRBV5-1 and TRBJ1-3; D is perhaps TRBD1 (5 bases). The receptor was isolated from a woman between 18 and 30 years old in good health. The CDR3 loop is CASSSTGTSGNTIYF. CDR3 nucleotides: TGCGCCAGCAGCTCCACCGGGACTTCTGGAAACACCATATATTTT.